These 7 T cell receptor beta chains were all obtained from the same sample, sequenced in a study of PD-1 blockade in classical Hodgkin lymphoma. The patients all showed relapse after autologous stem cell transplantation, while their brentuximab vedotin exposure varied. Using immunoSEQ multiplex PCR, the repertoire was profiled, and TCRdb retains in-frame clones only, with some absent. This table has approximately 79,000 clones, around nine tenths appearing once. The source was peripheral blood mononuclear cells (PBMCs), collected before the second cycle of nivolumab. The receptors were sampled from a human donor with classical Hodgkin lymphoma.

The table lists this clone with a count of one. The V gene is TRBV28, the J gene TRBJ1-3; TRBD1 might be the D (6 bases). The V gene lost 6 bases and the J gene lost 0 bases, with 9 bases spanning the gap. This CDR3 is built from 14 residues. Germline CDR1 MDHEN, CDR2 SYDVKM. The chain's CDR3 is CASRTGASGNTIYF. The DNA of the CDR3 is TGTGCCAGCAGGACGGGGGCCTCTGGAAACACCATATATTTT.

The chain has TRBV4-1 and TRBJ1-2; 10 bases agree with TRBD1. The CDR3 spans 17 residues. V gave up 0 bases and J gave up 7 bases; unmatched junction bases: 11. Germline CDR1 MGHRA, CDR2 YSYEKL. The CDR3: CASSQEGTGVFGGGYTF. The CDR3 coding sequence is TGCGCCAGCAGCCAAGAGGGGACAGGGGTTTTTGGCGGTGGCTACACCTTC.

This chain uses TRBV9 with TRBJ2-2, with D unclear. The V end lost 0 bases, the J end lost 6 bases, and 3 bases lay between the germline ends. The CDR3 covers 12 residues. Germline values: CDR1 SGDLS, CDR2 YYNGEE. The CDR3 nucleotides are TGTGCCAGCAGCGTAGAACCCGGGGAGCTGTTTTTT. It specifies CASSVEPGELFF.

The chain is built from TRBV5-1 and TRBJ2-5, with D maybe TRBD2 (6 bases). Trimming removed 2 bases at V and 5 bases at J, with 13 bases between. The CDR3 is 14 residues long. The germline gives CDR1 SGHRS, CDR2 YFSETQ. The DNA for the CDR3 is TGCGCCAGCAGCTTATCGGGAGCCTGGGAGACCCAGTACTTC. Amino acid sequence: CASSLSGAWETQYF.

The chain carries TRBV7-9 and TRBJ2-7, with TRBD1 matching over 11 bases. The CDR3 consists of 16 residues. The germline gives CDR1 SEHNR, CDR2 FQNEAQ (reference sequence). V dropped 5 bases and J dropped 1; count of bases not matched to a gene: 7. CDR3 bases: TGTGCCAGCAGCCAACCGGGACAGGGGGTTTCCTACGAGCAGTACTTC. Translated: CASSQPGQGVSYEQYF.

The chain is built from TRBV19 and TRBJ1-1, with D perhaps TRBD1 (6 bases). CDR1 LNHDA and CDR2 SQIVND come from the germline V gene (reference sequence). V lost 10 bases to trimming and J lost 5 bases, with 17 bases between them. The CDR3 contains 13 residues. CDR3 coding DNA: TGTGCCACCCAGAACCAGGGGAGGACTGAAGCTTTCTTT. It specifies CATQNQGRTEAFF.

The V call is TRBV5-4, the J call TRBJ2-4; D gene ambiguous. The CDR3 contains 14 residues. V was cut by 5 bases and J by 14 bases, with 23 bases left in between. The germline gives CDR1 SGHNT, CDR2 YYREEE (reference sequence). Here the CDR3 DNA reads TGTGCCAGCAGTTTCCGTCATGATGACCCTTATAAGTACTTC. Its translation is CASSFRHDDPYKYF. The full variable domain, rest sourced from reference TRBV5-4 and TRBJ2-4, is ETGVTQSPTHLIKTRGQQVTLRCSSQSGHNTVSWYQQALGQGPQFIFQYYREEENGRGNFPPRFSGLQFPNYSSELNVNALELDDSALYLCASSFRHDDPYKYFGAGTRLSVL.